Given below is one T cell receptor beta chain in context. This sample was included in a study of siplizumab effects on memory and regulatory T cells. Libraries were prepared by immunoSEQ multiplex PCR; TCRdb keeps only in-frame clonotypes and omits some of them. The sample shows around 86,000 clones, 94% of them seen only once. This CDR3 contains 16 residues. Trimming removed 0 bases from V and 6 bases from J, with 17 bases in between. The germline V gene has CDR1 SGDLS and CDR2 YYNGEE. The sample was non-Treg CD4+ T cells sorted from blood. The gene calls are TRBV9 and TRBJ2-3, with D uncertain. This clonotype was sampled from a human donor in good health. DNA of the CDR3: TGTGCCAGCAGCGTAGGCCTGATCCTCGTGAGTGATACGCAGTATTTT. Its protein is CASSVGLILVSDTQYF.